The 20 T cell receptor beta chains below were found in one sample sequenced in a study of graft-versus-host responses after intestinal transplantation. The table came from immunoSEQ multiplex PCR; TCRdb's copy has only in-frame clones and leaves some out. Here the sample spans some 110,000 clones, about 92% being singletons. Their antigen targets remain unknown. The sample in question was unstimulated CD8+ T cells sorted from spleen or lymph node cells, obtained before transplant. Every receptor here comes from a human donor who was the organ donor for an intestinal transplant.

This chain connects TRBV5-1 to TRBJ2-7; D is perhaps TRBD2 (5 bases). Trimming cost V 0 bases and J 3 bases, with 10 bases left between them. The CDR3 is 14 amino acids. The germline gives CDR1 SGHRS, CDR2 YFSETQ. The CDR3 nucleotides read TGCGCCAGCAGCTTGGCGGGTGAGGGCTACGAGCAGTACTTC. Protein sequence: CASSLAGEGYEQYF.

The rearrangement links TRBV7-2 to TRBJ2-1; 15 bases map to TRBD2. J lost 0 bases, V lost 5 bases, and 5 bases had no gene match. The CDR3 has 18 amino acids. Germline V gene sequence: CDR1 SGHTA, CDR2 FQGNSA. CDR3 in DNA: TGTGCCAGCAGCGGTCCGGGACTAGCGGGAGGCTCCTACAATGAGCAGTTCTTC. Amino acid sequence: CASSGPGLAGGSYNEQFF.

The rearrangement joins TRBV13 to TRBJ2-7; D unresolved. The CDR3 runs 13 residues. Trimming pared 3 bases from V and 0 bases from J, leaving 6 bases between. CDR1 is PRHDT, CDR2 FYEKMQ, per germline (reference sequence). The CDR3 protein is CASSLESSYEQYF. Here the CDR3 DNA reads TGTGCCAGCAGCTTGGAGAGCTCCTACGAGCAGTACTTC.

V is TRBV30 and J is TRBJ2-3; perhaps TRBD2 as D (5 bases). The V gene's germline CDR1 is GTSNPN and CDR2 SVGIG (reference sequence). This CDR3 spans 15 amino acids. V shed 2 bases and J shed 0 bases, with 12 bases lying between them. CDR3 bases: TGTGCCTGGAGTCAAGGGAGAATCAGCACAGATACGCAGTATTTT. Protein product: CAWSQGRISTDTQYF.

The chain recombines TRBV6-4 with TRBJ2-1; TRBD2 matches 12 bases. The V gene's germline CDR1 is MRHNA and CDR2 SNTAGT. The CDR3 length is 15 residues. The V gene end was trimmed by 9 bases and the J gene end by 8 bases; junction bases not matched to a gene: 11. Here the CDR3 DNA reads TGTGCCAGTAGCACCACGGGACTAGCGGGCGATGAGCAGTTCTTC. It encodes CASSTTGLAGDEQFF.

In this sample, this clone turned up once. J is TRBJ1-5 and V is TRBV9; D uncertain. Germline V CDR1 and CDR2: SGDLS, YYNGEE. There are 14 residues in the CDR3. With 0 bases removed from V and 4 bases from J, the gap between germline ends came to 8 bases. The CDR3 DNA reads TGTGCCAGCAGCGTAGGGGCAGGTAATCAGCCCCAGCATTTT. Translating gives CASSVGAGNQPQHF.

The V call is TRBV2, the J call TRBJ2-3; D call uncertain. Trimming stripped 8 bases from V and 0 bases from J, with 12 bases between. Germline loops: CDR1 SNHLY, CDR2 FYNNEI. The CDR3 contains 14 residues. The CDR3 DNA sequence: TGTGCCAGCTTTTCGTCGACTAGCACAGATACGCAGTATTTT. This translates into CASFSSTSTDTQYF.

V is TRBV29-1 and J is TRBJ2-1; D not certain. The CDR3 runs 15 residues. The germline V and J ends were trimmed by 3 bases and 8 bases, with 20 bases remaining between them. CDR1 SQVTM and CDR2 ANQGSEA come from the germline V gene. The CDR3 DNA reads TGCAGCGTTGAGTCCCCTCAGGAGTCGGCCGATGAGCAGTTCTTC. Translating it yields CSVESPQESADEQFF.

The chain links TRBV19 to TRBJ1-5; 11 bases line up with TRBD1. The CDR3 is 17 residues long. Germline CDR1 reads LNHDA; CDR2 reads SQIVND (reference sequence). J gave up 3 bases and V 2 bases, and 6 bases lay outside the gene matches. The DNA of the CDR3 is TGTGCCAGTAGTATATCAGGACAGGGGGCTTTCAATCAGCCCCAGCATTTT. Amino acids: CASSISGQGAFNQPQHF. Together with reference TRBV19 and TRBJ1-5, the CDR3 gives the full variable domain: DGGITQSPKYLFRKEGQNVTLSCEQNLNHDAMYWYRQDPGQGLRLIYYSQIVNDFQKGDIAEGYSVSREKKESFPLTVTSAQKNPTAFYLCASSISGQGAFNQPQHFGDGTRLSIL.

The CDR3 region is CASSRSETYEQYF. The CDR3 region has the DNA TGTGCCAGCAGTAGATCAGAAACCTACGAGCAGTACTTC. This chain joins TRBV27 and TRBJ2-7, with unresolved D. The germline CDR1 and CDR2 sequences are MNHEY and SMNVEV (reference sequence). CDR3 length equals 13 residues. Trimming removed 5 bases from V and 2 bases from J, with 10 bases in between.

This chain links TRBV27 with TRBJ2-3, with D uncertain. V gave up 5 bases and J gave up 2 bases, with 8 bases separating them. The CDR3 consists of 13 residues. CDR1 is MNHEY, CDR2 SMNVEV, per germline (reference sequence). Written as DNA, the CDR3 is TGTGCCAGCAGTGCCCTGGACACAGATACGCAGTATTTT. Amino acids: CASSALDTDTQYF.

The chain has TRBV6-5 and TRBJ2-1, with no clear D. The CDR3 loop spans 14 amino acids. CDR1 is MNHEY, CDR2 SVGAGI, per germline. Trimming took 3 bases from V and 3 from J, leaving 9 bases between them. For the CDR3, the DNA is TGTGCCAGCAGTTATCATGCTAGCTACAATGAGCAGTTCTTC. It translates to CASSYHASYNEQFF.

This chain connects TRBV7-3 to TRBJ2-7, with TRBD2 as a possible D gene (5 bases). Germline V gene data show CDR1 as SGHTA and CDR2 as FQGTGA. The CDR3 runs 19 residues. Deletions cut 0 bases from V and 1 base from J, with 22 bases between. The chain's CDR3 is CASSLTWVSFNRGSYEQYF. CDR3 DNA: TGTGCCAGCAGCTTAACTTGGGTCTCATTTAATCGCGGGTCCTACGAGCAGTACTTC.

This rearrangement joins TRBV19 to TRBJ1-1; 8 nucleotides align to TRBD1. The CDR3 spans 13 residues. The V segment lost 7 bases and the J segment 4 bases; nucleotides outside the gene matches: 5. CDR1 and CDR2 (germline): LNHDA, SQIVND (reference sequence). DNA for the CDR3: TGTGCCAGTACCTCAACAGGGGGCACTGAAGCTTTCTTT. Translated, it gives CASTSTGGTEAFF.

This chain links TRBV30 with TRBJ2-2; D gene ambiguous. Germline CDR1 is GTSNPN and CDR2 is SVGIG (reference sequence). V was trimmed by 2 bases and J by 2 bases, leaving 9 bases between them. There are 14 residues in the CDR3. CDR3: CAWSIPENTGELFF. DNA for the CDR3: TGTGCCTGGAGTATCCCAGAAAACACCGGGGAGCTGTTTTTT.

The chain couples TRBV10-3 to TRBJ2-1; a possible D gene is TRBD2 (6 bases). Looked up from germline, CDR1 is ENHRY and CDR2 is SYGVKD. The ends were cut back, 3 bases at V and 4 bases at J, with 22 bases in the middle. The CDR3 has 18 residues. The CDR3 DNA sequence: TGTGCCATCAGTGATCGGACTACCCGTAGCGTGGTTTACAATGAGCAGTTCTTC. Its translation: CAISDRTTRSVVYNEQFF.

The V and J genes are TRBV9 and TRBJ2-1; D call uncertain. This CDR3 contains 13 residues. V lost 0 bases, J lost 8 bases, and 9 bases lay in between. Germline-derived CDR1 and CDR2 are SGDLS and YYNGEE. The CDR3 here is CASSVGTIDEQFF. The CDR3 DNA is TGTGCCAGCAGCGTAGGGACGATCGATGAGCAGTTCTTC.

The chain recombines TRBV27 with TRBJ1-1; unclear D gene. This CDR3 has 11 amino acids. V lost 10 bases and J 1 base, leaving 7 bases between the germline ends. In germline, CDR1 is MNHEY, CDR2 SMNVEV (reference sequence). In nucleotides, the CDR3 is TGTGCCACCTTCTGGAACACTGAAGCTTTCTTT. Protein: CATFWNTEAFF.

V usage is TRBV2 and J usage is TRBJ2-4; D remains unclear. The CDR3 sequence is 11 residues long. V lost 6 bases and J lost 7, with 7 bases in between. Germline V gene data show CDR1 as SNHLY and CDR2 as FYNNEI. In DNA, the CDR3 is TGTGCCAGCAGAGATAGGAACATTCAGTACTTC. This codes for CASRDRNIQYF.

The rearrangement uses TRBV27 and TRBJ2-7, with D unresolved. The ends were cut back, 0 bases at V and 0 bases at J, with 12 bases in the middle. Germline V gene lookup returns CDR1 MNHEY and CDR2 SMNVEV (reference sequence). The CDR3 has 16 residues. The CDR3 spells CASSLSASGASYEQYF. The CDR3 DNA reads as TGTGCCAGCAGTTTATCAGCCTCCGGCGCCTCCTACGAGCAGTACTTC.